The clone carrying this T cell receptor beta chain has more than one count but fewer than ten. Some clones are missing from TCRdb's copy, which holds only in-frame ones; the method was immunoSEQ multiplex PCR. This sample has roughly 68,000 clones, with approximately 90% found just once. The germline CDR1 and CDR2 sequences are MNHEY and SVGAGI. With V trimmed by 4 bases and J by 3 bases, 5 bases remained unmatched. CDR3 length equals 14 residues. This sample is drawn from a study of technical replicates of blood from several donors. The TCR was taken from a human donor in good health. Some clones in this sample may be carry-over from other donors' samples. Source material: PBMCs. The genes are TRBV6-5 and TRBJ1-2, with 7 bases aligning to TRBD1. The chain's CDR3 is CASSLEGGDYGYTF. The CDR3 DNA is TGTGCCAGCAGTTTGGAAGGGGGCGACTATGGCTACACCTTC.